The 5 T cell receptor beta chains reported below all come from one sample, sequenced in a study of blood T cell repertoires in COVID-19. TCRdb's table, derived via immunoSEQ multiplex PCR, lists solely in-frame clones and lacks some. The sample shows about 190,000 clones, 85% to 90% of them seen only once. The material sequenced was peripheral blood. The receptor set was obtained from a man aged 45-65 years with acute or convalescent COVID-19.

The CDR3 sequence is CAWSTGGGLGNEQFF. Here the CDR3 DNA reads TGTGCCTGGAGTACCGGGGGAGGTCTGGGAAATGAGCAGTTCTTC. This chain links TRBV30 with TRBJ2-1, with D perhaps TRBD2 (6 bases). The germline CDR1 and CDR2 sequences are GTSNPN and SVGIG (reference sequence). The CDR3 loop spans 15 amino acids. Trimming removed 2 bases from V and 7 bases from J, with 18 bases in between.

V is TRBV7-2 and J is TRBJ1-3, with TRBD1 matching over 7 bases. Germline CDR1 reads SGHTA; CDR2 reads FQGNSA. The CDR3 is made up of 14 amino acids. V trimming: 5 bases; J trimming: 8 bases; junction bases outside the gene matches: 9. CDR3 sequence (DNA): TGTGCCAGCAGCCTGGGACAGCGTCTAGACACCATATATTTT. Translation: CASSLGQRLDTIYF.

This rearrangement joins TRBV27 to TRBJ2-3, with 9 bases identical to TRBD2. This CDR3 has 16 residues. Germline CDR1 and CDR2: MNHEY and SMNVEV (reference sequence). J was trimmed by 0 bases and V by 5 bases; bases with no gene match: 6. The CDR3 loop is CASSAFTSGSTDTQYF. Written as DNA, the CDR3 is TGTGCCAGCAGTGCCTTTACTAGCGGGAGCACAGATACGCAGTATTTT.

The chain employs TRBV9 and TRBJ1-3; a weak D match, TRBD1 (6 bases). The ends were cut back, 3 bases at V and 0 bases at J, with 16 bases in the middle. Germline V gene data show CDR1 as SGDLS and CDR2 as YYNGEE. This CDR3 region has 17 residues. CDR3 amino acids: CASSADGQSSSGNTIYF. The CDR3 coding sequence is TGTGCCAGCAGCGCGGACGGACAGTCGAGCTCTGGAAACACCATATATTTT.

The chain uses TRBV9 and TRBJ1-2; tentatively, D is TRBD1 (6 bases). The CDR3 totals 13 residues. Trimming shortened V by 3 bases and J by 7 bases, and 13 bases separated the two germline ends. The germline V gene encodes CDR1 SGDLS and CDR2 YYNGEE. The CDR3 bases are TGTGCCAGCAGCGGACAGGCGGAAGTTGGCTACACCTTC. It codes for CASSGQAEVGYTF.